The source of this T cell receptor (beta chain) is a study of beta chain features in type 1 diabetes. About 120 mL of blood, on average, came from one heparinised draw per donor. This clone was detected only a few times. Antigen: not known. V shed 2 bases, J shed 3 bases, and the junction held 0 bases outside the gene matches. The V gene's germline CDR1 is LGHNA and CDR2 YNFKEQ. The CDR3 runs 15 residues. Expressed TCRB transcripts were sequenced because the entire RNA isolate underwent reverse transcription. The data were produced by immunoSEQ multiplex PCR, yet TCRdb's version contains in-frame clones alone and is incomplete. This sample has 500,000 to 800,000 clones, with around 12% found just once. Findings and limits, study-wide: Shorter templates might be favored by PCR, and equally so in patients and in controls. Across all four CD4+ subsets, people with type 1 diabetes showed modestly shorter TCRB CDR3s.

The chain links TRBV4-2 to TRBJ2-2; 10 nucleotides line up with TRBD2. The sample taken for sequencing was naive CD4+ T cells from blood. The origin of this receptor is a man aged 25-45 years with type 1 diabetes. The CDR3 nucleotides are TGTGCCAGCAGCCAAACTAGCGGGGACACCGGGGAGCTGTTTTTT. This encodes CASSQTSGDTGELFF.